The entry that follows covers one TCR beta chain sequence. Antigen unknown. The sample is drawn from a study of cytomegalovirus exposure and HLA in healthy donors. General study results and limits: Most TCR sequences were seen very rarely across donors, but some public TCRs occurred in many. Some TCR beta chains (164 of them) were listed as cytomegalovirus-associated. Relative to the approximately 700-donor mean, N-insertions were reportedly fewer in an Asian-associated ancestry cluster in a later analysis.

The CDR3 is 14 residues long. Germline V lookup: CDR1 SGHRS, CDR2 YFSETQ. The V end was cut by 4 bases, the J end by 2 bases, with 13 bases between. The PCR had 60 Vbeta and 13 Jbeta primers. Only in-frame clones appear in the TCRdb table, and some are missing; sequencing was by immunoSEQ multiplex PCR. The table shows roughly 170,000 clones, with more than 65% occurring only once. The TCR sequence derives from a young man in good health and CMV-seronegative. The rearrangement links TRBV5-1 to TRBJ2-7; no reliable D call. Sequenced: PBMCs. The CDR3 is CASSPSRSTYEQYF. For the CDR3, the DNA is TGCGCCAGCAGCCCGTCGCGTAGTACCTACGAGCAGTACTTC.